This entry lists 20 T cell receptor beta chains sequenced from one sample in a study of T cell responses to AZD1222 COVID-19 vaccine. Assay used: immunoSEQ multiplex PCR; TCRdb lists only in-frame clones, some missing. The data contain approximately 110,000 clones, approximately 85% of them singletons. Sequencing used peripheral blood, obtained on day 0 of AZD1222 vaccination. Every receptor here comes from an adult in good health.

The rearrangement uses TRBV19 and TRBJ1-2; 9 bases line up with TRBD1. The germline V gene encodes CDR1 LNHDA and CDR2 SQIVND (reference sequence). This CDR3 has 16 amino acids. Trimming removed 9 bases from V and 9 bases from J; junction bases left unmatched: 20. The CDR3 is CASRLRDREILGSYTF. In DNA, the CDR3 is TGTGCCAGCCGACTCCGGGACAGGGAGATTTTGGGCAGCTACACCTTC.

The rearrangement joins TRBV27 to TRBJ2-5; no clear D gene. The ends were cut back, 1 base at V and 2 bases at J, with 5 bases in the middle. Per germline, CDR1 MNHEY and CDR2 SMNVEV (reference sequence). The CDR3 has 13 amino acids. The CDR3 here is CASSLLGQETQYF. DNA of the CDR3: TGTGCCAGCAGTTTATTGGGTCAAGAGACCCAGTACTTC.

The CDR3 reads CAISEPGGDEKLFF. The CDR3 region has the DNA TGTGCCATCAGTGAGCCGGGGGGGGATGAAAAACTGTTTTTT. The genes are TRBV10-3 and TRBJ1-4, with a weak D call TRBD1 (5 bases). V gave up 2 bases and J gave up 6 bases, with 10 bases separating them. Germline values: CDR1 ENHRY, CDR2 SYGVKD. This CDR3 has 14 residues.

The chain uses TRBV10-3 and TRBJ1-1, with D perhaps TRBD1 (5 bases). The germline V gene has CDR1 ENHRY and CDR2 SYGVKD. V lost 4 bases and J lost 3, with 21 bases in between. The CDR3 is 17 residues long. The CDR3, as DNA: TGTGCCATCAGTGGGGGGGGTCGTGGGGCAGGTCACACTGAAGCTTTCTTT. Encoded protein: CAISGGGRGAGHTEAFF.

The CDR3 reads CASSLIGPKPNQPQHF. The DNA for the CDR3 is TGTGCCAGCAGCTTAATTGGACCGAAACCGAATCAGCCCCAGCATTTT. The V and J genes are TRBV7-9 and TRBJ1-5, with unresolved D. With 2 bases removed from V and 4 bases from J, the gap between germline ends came to 15 bases. Per germline, CDR1 SEHNR and CDR2 FQNEAQ (reference sequence). The CDR3 has 16 residues.

V usage is TRBV18 and J usage is TRBJ1-2, with TRBD1 identical over 7 bases. The ends lost 3 bases at V and 4 bases at J; junction bases unmatched: 2. Germline CDR1 reads KGHSH; CDR2 reads LQKENI. CDR3 size: 13 residues. The CDR3 nucleotides read TGTGCCAGCTCACCGACAGGGAGCTATGGCTACACCTTC. Translating gives CASSPTGSYGYTF.

V is TRBV28 and J is TRBJ1-1, with D possibly TRBD1 on 6 matching bases. The CDR3 totals 12 residues. The V gene's germline CDR1 is MDHEN and CDR2 SYDVKM. Deletions cut 10 bases from V and 5 bases from J, with 14 bases between. The CDR3, as DNA: TGTGCCACCTCCTGGGGGCAAACTGAAGCTTTCTTT. It encodes CATSWGQTEAFF.

The rearrangement links TRBV9 to TRBJ1-2; D not resolved. CDR1 is SGDLS and CDR2 is YYNGEE in the germline V gene. The V and J ends lost 3 bases and 4 bases respectively, with 10 bases between them. This CDR3 is built from 13 residues. CDR3: CASSGMARYGYTF. Written as DNA, the CDR3 is TGTGCCAGCAGCGGGATGGCACGCTATGGCTACACCTTC.

This chain uses TRBV6-2 or TRBV6-3 with TRBJ2-1; D assignment may be TRBD1 or TRBD2 (6 bases each). V shed 0 bases and J shed 10 bases, with 16 bases lying between them. The CDR3 is 15 residues long. Per the germline V gene, CDR1 is MNHEY and CDR2 is SVGEGT. The CDR3 DNA follows: TGTGCCAGCAGTTACTCTGACGGGGGCCCAGGGGAGCAGTTCTTC. This sequence encodes CASSYSDGGPGEQFF.

This chain connects TRBV3-1 (or the pseudogene TRBV3-2) to TRBJ2-2; 10 positions match TRBD2. The germline CDR1 and CDR2 sequences are LGHDT and YNNKEL (reference sequence). CDR3 length: 17 residues. V lost 3 bases and J lost 2; bases outside the gene matches: 6. This CDR3 reads CASSQTLAGANTGELFF. DNA of the CDR3: TGTGCCAGCAGCCAGACGCTAGCGGGGGCAAACACCGGGGAGCTGTTTTTT.

This chain uses TRBV5-1 with TRBJ1-2, with 9 positions matching TRBD1. This CDR3 is 16 amino acids long. Germline V gene data show CDR1 as SGHRS and CDR2 as YFSETQ. Unmatched junction bases numbered 9, after V lost 2 bases and J lost 4 bases. The CDR3 loop reads CASSLTLGQGSYGYTF. The CDR3 DNA reads as TGCGCCAGCAGCTTAACCCTGGGACAGGGAAGCTATGGCTACACCTTC.

The V gene is TRBV4-2, the J gene TRBJ2-7; 11 bases align to TRBD2. The CDR3 has 16 amino acids. The J segment lost 7 bases and the V segment lost 0 bases, leaving 8 bases of the junction unmatched. Germline values: CDR1 LGHNA, CDR2 YNFKEQ. CDR3 coding DNA: TGTGCCAGCAGCCAAGATCTGACTAGCGGGGCGGGGGAGCAGTACTTC. The encoded protein is CASSQDLTSGAGEQYF.

The chain carries TRBV5-1 and TRBJ1-1; 9 nucleotides agree with TRBD1. V was pared by 4 bases and J by 1 base, with 5 bases of the junction left unmatched. This CDR3 region has 15 residues. CDR1 and CDR2 from the germline V gene are SGHRS and YFSETQ. CDR3 sequence: CASSPTGGWNTEAFF. The CDR3 DNA reads TGCGCCAGCAGCCCCACAGGGGGCTGGAACACTGAAGCTTTCTTT. Together with reference TRBV5-1 and TRBJ1-1, the CDR3 gives the full variable domain: KAGVTQTPRYLIKTRGQQVTLSCSPISGHRSVSWYQQTPGQGLQFLFEYFSETQRNKGNFPGRFSGRQFSNSRSEMNVSTLELGDSALYLCASSPTGGWNTEAFFGQGTRLTVV.

V and J are TRBV7-8 and TRBJ2-7, with D maybe TRBD2 (5 bases). Germline values: CDR1 SGHVS, CDR2 FQNEAQ. Between the trimmed V and J ends, which lost 0 bases and 5 bases, there was a span of 11 bases. The CDR3 runs to 14 residues. The CDR3 reads CASSLAGLGNEQYF. CDR3 sequence (DNA): TGTGCCAGCAGCTTAGCGGGTCTCGGGAACGAGCAGTACTTC. The full variable domain, completed using reference TRBV7-8 and TRBJ2-7, is GAGVSQSPRYKVAKRGQDVALRCDPISGHVSLFWYQQALGQGPEFLTYFQNEAQLDKSGLPSDRFFAERPEGSVSTLKIQRTQQEDSAVYLCASSLAGLGNEQYFGPGTRLTVT.

V and J are TRBV28 and TRBJ1-1; D may be TRBD1 (5 bases). This CDR3 is built from 14 residues. V was shortened by 5 bases and J by 7 bases, with 17 bases between the two germline ends. Germline CDR1 reads MDHEN; CDR2 reads SYDVKM. CDR3 sequence (DNA): TGTGCCAGCAGTCTTAGCTCCCGGGGGGATGAAGCTTTCTTT. Translated: CASSLSSRGDEAFF.

The chain has TRBV12-5 and TRBJ2-1; unclear D gene. The CDR3 consists of 13 residues. V was cut by 2 bases and J by 8 bases, with 10 bases left in between. CDR1 LGHNT and CDR2 FRNRAP come from the germline V gene. The CDR3 protein is CASGLIGRDEQFF. CDR3 DNA: TGTGCTAGTGGTTTGATTGGGCGCGATGAGCAGTTCTTC.

V is TRBV28 and J is TRBJ2-1; no clear D. This CDR3 has 19 residues. In germline, CDR1 is MDHEN, CDR2 SYDVKM. Trimming removed 3 bases at V and 8 bases at J, with 29 bases between. CDR3 nucleotide sequence: TGTGCCAGCAGTTTTGGAGTTTTGAAAAGGCTCCTAGTGGACCATGAGCAGTTCTTC. Its translation: CASSFGVLKRLLVDHEQFF.

The chain recombines TRBV2 with TRBJ1-5; D is undetermined. The V end was cut by 6 bases, the J end by 0 bases, with 6 bases between. The CDR3 is 13 residues long. Germline V gene lookup returns CDR1 SNHLY and CDR2 FYNNEI. The CDR3 here is CASRDDSNQPQHF. CDR3 in DNA: TGTGCCAGCAGGGACGATAGCAATCAGCCCCAGCATTTT.

This clone was seen a single time. V and J are TRBV28 and TRBJ1-6; no firm D call. Germline V gives CDR1 MDHEN, CDR2 SYDVKM. The V and J ends lost 0 bases and 9 bases respectively, with 12 bases between them. The CDR3 is made up of 15 amino acids. This CDR3 is CASSLWAPTGSPLHF. CDR3 DNA: TGTGCCAGCAGTTTATGGGCTCCGACGGGTTCACCCCTCCACTTT.

The V gene is TRBV27, the J gene TRBJ1-6; 8 bases are a match to TRBD1. The CDR3 has 20 amino acids. V was clipped by 7 bases and J by 2 bases; unmatched bases: 19. Germline CDR1 MNHEY, CDR2 SMNVEV (reference sequence). CDR3 amino acids: CASTTLGPGGGSAYNSPLHF. In nucleotides, the CDR3 is TGTGCCAGCACCACTTTAGGTCCAGGGGGCGGAAGCGCCTATAATTCACCCCTCCACTTT.